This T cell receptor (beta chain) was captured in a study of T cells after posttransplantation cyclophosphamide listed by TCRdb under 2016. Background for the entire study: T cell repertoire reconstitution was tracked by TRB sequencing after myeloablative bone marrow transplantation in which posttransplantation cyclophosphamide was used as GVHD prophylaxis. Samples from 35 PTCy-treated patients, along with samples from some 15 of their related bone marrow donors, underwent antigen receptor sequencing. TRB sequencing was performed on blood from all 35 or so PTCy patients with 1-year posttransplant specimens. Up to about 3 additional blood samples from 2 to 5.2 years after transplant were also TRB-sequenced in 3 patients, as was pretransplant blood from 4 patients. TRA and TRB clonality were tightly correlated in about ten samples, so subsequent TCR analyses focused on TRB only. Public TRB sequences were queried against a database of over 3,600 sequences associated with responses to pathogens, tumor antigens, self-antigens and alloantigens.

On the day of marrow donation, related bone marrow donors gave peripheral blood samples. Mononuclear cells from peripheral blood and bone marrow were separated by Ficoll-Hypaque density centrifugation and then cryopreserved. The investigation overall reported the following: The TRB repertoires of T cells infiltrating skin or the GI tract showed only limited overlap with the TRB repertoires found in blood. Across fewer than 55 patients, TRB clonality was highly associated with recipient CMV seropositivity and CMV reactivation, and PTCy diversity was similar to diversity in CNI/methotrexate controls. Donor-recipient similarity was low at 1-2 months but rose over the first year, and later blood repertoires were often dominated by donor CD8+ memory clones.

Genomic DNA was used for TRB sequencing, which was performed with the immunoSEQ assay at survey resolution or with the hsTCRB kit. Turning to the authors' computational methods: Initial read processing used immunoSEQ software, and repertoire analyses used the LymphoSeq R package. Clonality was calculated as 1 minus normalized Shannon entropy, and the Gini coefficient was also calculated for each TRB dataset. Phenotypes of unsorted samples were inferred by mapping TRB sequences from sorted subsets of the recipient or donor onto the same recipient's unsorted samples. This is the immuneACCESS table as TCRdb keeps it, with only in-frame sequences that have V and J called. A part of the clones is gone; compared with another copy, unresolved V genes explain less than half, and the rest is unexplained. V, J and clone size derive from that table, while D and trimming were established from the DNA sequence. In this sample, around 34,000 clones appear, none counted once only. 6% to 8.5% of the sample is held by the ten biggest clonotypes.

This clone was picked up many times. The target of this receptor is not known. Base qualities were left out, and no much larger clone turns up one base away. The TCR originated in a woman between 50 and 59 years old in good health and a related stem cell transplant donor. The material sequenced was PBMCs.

CDR3 region: CASQGGVTDTQYF. The DNA reads TGTGCCTCCCAGGGAGGGGTCACAGATACGCAGTATTTT. The rearranged segments are TRBV27 and TRBJ2-3; TRBD2 agrees with 7 junctional bases. The CDR3 runs 13 residues from the cysteine to the phenylalanine. The entry retains the CDR3 DNA only, 39 bases that are in frame from base 1. The germline V gene (reference sequence) supplies CDR1 MNHEY and CDR2 SMNVEV. Relative to germline, V is missing 11 bases and J is missing 2 bases, with 7 bases of the junction outside any gene match.